What follows are 6 T cell receptor beta chains derived from one specimen sequenced in a study of cytomegalovirus exposure and HLA in healthy donors. The study ran its PCR with 60 Vbeta and 13 Jbeta primers. Repertoires were generated with immunoSEQ multiplex PCR, while TCRdb's copy carries only in-frame clones and drops some. Counted here are 200,000 to 250,000 clones, 70% to 90% occurring once; the ten biggest clones make up around 1.4%. Sequencing input: PBMCs. The receptor source for this set is a human donor in good health.

The chain couples TRBV19 to TRBJ1-1, with 7 bases aligning to TRBD1. V trimming: 6 bases; J trimming: 4 bases; junction bases outside the gene matches: 2. This CDR3 is built from 12 residues. Germline-derived CDR1 and CDR2 are LNHDA and SQIVND (reference sequence). The CDR3 DNA is TGTGCCAGTAGGGGACAGTTCACTGAAGCTTTCTTT. It translates to CASRGQFTEAFF.

CDR3 sequence: CASSVRDRAMNTEAFF. CDR3 coding DNA: TGCGCCAGCAGCGTCCGGGACAGGGCGATGAACACTGAAGCTTTCTTT. The chain combines TRBV4-1 with TRBJ1-1; TRBD1 matches 9 bases. The germline V gene has CDR1 MGHRA and CDR2 YSYEKL. The CDR3 sequence is 16 residues long. The junction had 7 bases not matched to a gene; V was cut back by 5 bases and J by 0 bases.

The chain has TRBV5-1 and TRBJ2-1, with 8 bases matching TRBD2. The CDR3 loop spans 16 amino acids. CDR1 SGHRS and CDR2 YFSETQ come from the germline V gene. Germline trimming cut 2 bases from V and 5 bases from J; bases unmatched to any gene: 9. As DNA, the CDR3 is TGCGCCAGCAGCTTAGGGACTAGTCGAGAGAACAATGAGCAGTTCTTC. It translates to CASSLGTSRENNEQFF. Full variable domain (missing parts from reference TRBV5-1 and TRBJ2-1): KAGVTQTPRYLIKTRGQQVTLSCSPISGHRSVSWYQQTPGQGLQFLFEYFSETQRNKGNFPGRFSGRQFSNSRSEMNVSTLELGDSALYLCASSLGTSRENNEQFFGPGTRLTVL.

A few counts support this clone. The J gene is TRBJ2-6, the V gene TRBV19; 7 nucleotides align to TRBD1. The CDR3 consists of 20 residues. Germline CDR1 is LNHDA and CDR2 is SQIVND (reference sequence). V lost 1 base and J lost 2; bases outside the gene matches: 14. The CDR3 DNA reads TGTGCCAGTAGTATAGGACCACTGAGGGGGCCCCGGGCTGGGGCCAACGTCCTGACTTTC. Encoded protein: CASSIGPLRGPRAGANVLTF.

The CDR3 sequence is CASSLRGSRNTIYF. In DNA form, the CDR3 reads TGTGCCAGCAGTTTGCGAGGGAGTCGAAACACCATATATTTT. The rearrangement joins TRBV28 to TRBJ1-3; D call uncertain. V lost 3 bases and J 5 bases, leaving 11 bases between the germline ends. The CDR3 runs 14 residues. Per the germline V gene, CDR1 is MDHEN and CDR2 is SYDVKM.

The rearrangement links TRBV6-5 to TRBJ2-7; D gene ambiguous. Germline assignment: CDR1 MNHEY and CDR2 SVGAGI. CDR3 length: 13 residues. V lost 5 bases, J lost 6 bases, and 14 bases lay in between. The CDR3 DNA sequence: TGTGCCAGCAGTGGTGTAATCTTCGGCGAGCAGTACTTC. It yields the protein CASSGVIFGEQYF.